A selection of T cell receptor beta chains follows, all from one sample in a study of long-term antiretroviral therapy in people with HIV. Assay: immunoSEQ multiplex PCR; the TCRdb copy retains only in-frame clones and omits some. The sample records under 20,000 clones, about 81% being singletons. This material consisted of unsorted PBMCs, taken nearly 3.3 years after starting antiretroviral therapy. Source of these receptors: a woman aged 40 to 55 with HIV. The CDR3 runs from the conserved cysteine through the conserved F or W. D genes are given only for firm matches. The size of a clone is reported for some rows only, either as once, few or many, or as a class for expanded clones.

clone_size: once
v_call: TRBV5-4
j_call: TRBJ2-3
d_call: NA
cdr3_nt: TGTGCCAGCAGCGGGAGGACAGGGAGGGGAACAGATACGCAGTATTTT
cdr3_aa: CASSGRTGRGTDTQYF

clone_size: NA
v_call: TRBV6-6
j_call: TRBJ2-7
d_call: NA
cdr3_nt: TGTGCCAGCGGTCACAGGGACGAGCAGTACTTC
cdr3_aa: CASGHRDEQYF

clone_size: NA
v_call: TRBV12-5
j_call: TRBJ1-1
d_call: NA
cdr3_nt: TGTGCTAGTGGTTTGTGGGGTGACACTGAAGCTTTCTTT
cdr3_aa: CASGLWGDTEAFF

clone_size: NA
v_call: TRBV5-1
j_call: TRBJ1-6
d_call: NA
cdr3_nt: TGCGCCAGCAGCCCCGGGGGTTTGAATTCACCCCTCCACTTT
cdr3_aa: CASSPGGLNSPLHF

clone_size: NA
v_call: TRBV29-1
j_call: TRBJ2-1
d_call: TRBD2
cdr3_nt: TGCAGCACCCCGGGGGGTAGCTCCTACAATGAGCAGTTCTTC
cdr3_aa: CSTPGGSSYNEQFF

clone_size: NA
v_call: TRBV18
j_call: TRBJ1-3
d_call: NA
cdr3_nt: TGTGCCAGCTCACGACAGAACTCTGGAAACACCATATATTTT
cdr3_aa: CASSRQNSGNTIYF

clone_size: NA
v_call: TRBV30
j_call: TRBJ2-7
d_call: TRBD1
cdr3_nt: TGTGCCTGGAGTGAAGACAGGGGGCCTTACGAGCAGTACTTC
cdr3_aa: CAWSEDRGPYEQYF

clone_size: NA
v_call: TRBV5-6
j_call: TRBJ2-3
d_call: TRBD1
cdr3_nt: TGTGCCAGCAGCGGTTGGGGACAGGGGAGGGGAGATACGCAGTATTTT
cdr3_aa: CASSGWGQGRGDTQYF

clone_size: NA
v_call: TRBV30
j_call: TRBJ1-3
d_call: NA
cdr3_nt: TGTGCCTGGAGTGAAAAGAGCTCTGGAAACACCATATATTTT
cdr3_aa: CAWSEKSSGNTIYF

clone_size: NA
v_call: TRBV30
j_call: TRBJ1-2
d_call: NA
cdr3_nt: TGTGCCTGGAGTGTTGAAAGGGGACTCTATGGCTACACCTTC
cdr3_aa: CAWSVERGLYGYTF

clone_size: NA
v_call: TRBV25-1
j_call: TRBJ1-1
d_call: NA
cdr3_nt: TGTGCCAGCAGTCCCCTGGGGGGTAGCACTGAAGCTTTCTTT
cdr3_aa: CASSPLGGSTEAFF

clone_size: NA
v_call: TRBV11-2
j_call: TRBJ2-5
d_call: NA
cdr3_nt: TGTGCCAGCAGATCTCCTCAGGGGTACCAAGAGACCCAGTACTTC
cdr3_aa: CASRSPQGYQETQYF

clone_size: NA
v_call: TRBV29-1
j_call: TRBJ2-3
d_call: TRBD2
cdr3_nt: TGCAGCGTTGAAGATTCGGCGGGGGGGACTGTCGGCACAGATACGCAGTATTTT
cdr3_aa: CSVEDSAGGTVGTDTQYF

clone_size: medium-sized
v_call: TRBV5-1
j_call: TRBJ1-2
d_call: NA
cdr3_nt: TGCGCCAGCAGCTTGGACGACACTAACTATGGCTACACCTTC
cdr3_aa: CASSLDDTNYGYTF

clone_size: NA
v_call: TRBV5-1
j_call: TRBJ1-1
d_call: NA
cdr3_nt: TGCGCCAGCAGCCCAAGGGGCATGAACGCTGAAGCTTTCTTT
cdr3_aa: CASSPRGMNAEAFF

clone_size: NA
v_call: TRBV19
j_call: TRBJ1-6
d_call: NA
cdr3_nt: TGTGCCAGTAGTGCACGGCGGGGGAGAACCTATAATTCACCCCTCCACTTT
cdr3_aa: CASSARRGRTYNSPLHF

clone_size: NA
v_call: TRBV6-1
j_call: TRBJ1-6
d_call: NA
cdr3_nt: TGTGCCAGCAGTGCAGGACCCTATAATTCACCCCTCCACTTT
cdr3_aa: CASSAGPYNSPLHF

clone_size: NA
v_call: TRBV7-9
j_call: TRBJ1-1
d_call: NA
cdr3_nt: TGTGCCAGCAGCAATCGACAGGTGAACACTGAAGCTTTCTTT
cdr3_aa: CASSNRQVNTEAFF

clone_size: NA
v_call: TRBV18
j_call: TRBJ2-3
d_call: NA
cdr3_nt: TGTGCCAGCTCACTGCCCGAGGGGCGTCTGCAGTATTTT
cdr3_aa: CASSLPEGRLQYF

clone_size: NA
v_call: TRBV5-5
j_call: TRBJ2-3
d_call: TRBD2
cdr3_nt: TGTGCCAGCAGCTTAGGACTAGCGCTGAGCACAGATACGCAGTATTTT
cdr3_aa: CASSLGLALSTDTQYF

clone_size: NA
v_call: TRBV5-4
j_call: TRBJ2-7
d_call: TRBD2
cdr3_nt: TGTGCCAGCAGCTATTTTAGCGGGGGCCCCCCCTACGAGCAGTACTTC
cdr3_aa: CASSYFSGGPPYEQYF

clone_size: NA
v_call: TRBV4-3
j_call: TRBJ2-7
d_call: TRBD1
cdr3_nt: TGCGCCAGCAGCCAAACGACAGGGTCCTACGAGCAGTACTTC
cdr3_aa: CASSQTTGSYEQYF

clone_size: NA
v_call: TRBV7-9
j_call: TRBJ2-5
d_call: TRBD2
cdr3_nt: TGTGCCAGCAGCTGGGGGCGGGGGGGCCAAGAGACCCAGTACTTC
cdr3_aa: CASSWGRGGQETQYF

clone_size: few
v_call: TRBV13
j_call: TRBJ2-7
d_call: TRBD1
cdr3_nt: TGTGCCAGCAGCATTGGGACAGGGGGATACGAGCAGTACTTC
cdr3_aa: CASSIGTGGYEQYF

clone_size: NA
v_call: TRBV5-1
j_call: TRBJ2-6
d_call: NA
cdr3_nt: TGCGCCAGCAGCTTGGATCCGGGCTCTGGGGCCAACGTCCTGACTTTC
cdr3_aa: CASSLDPGSGANVLTF

clone_size: NA
v_call: TRBV29-1
j_call: TRBJ2-2
d_call: TRBD1
cdr3_nt: TGCAGCGTCGAGGATGGGACAGGGGGCTACACCGGGGAGCTGTTTTTT
cdr3_aa: CSVEDGTGGYTGELFF

clone_size: NA
v_call: TRBV6-5
j_call: TRBJ1-4
d_call: TRBD1
cdr3_nt: TGTGCCAGCGCGACAGGGGTGACTAATGAAAAACTGTTTTTT
cdr3_aa: CASATGVTNEKLFF

clone_size: once
v_call: TRBV5-1
j_call: TRBJ2-1
d_call: TRBD2
cdr3_nt: TGCGCCAGCAGCTTACTAGCGGGGGCGAACAATGAGCAGTTCTTC
cdr3_aa: CASSLLAGANNEQFF

clone_size: NA
v_call: TRBV27
j_call: TRBJ2-3
d_call: TRBD2
cdr3_nt: TGTGCCAGCAGTTTAGGGGCGGGGGGAGCTAGCACAGATACGCAGTATTTT
cdr3_aa: CASSLGAGGASTDTQYF

clone_size: NA
v_call: TRBV7-2
j_call: TRBJ1-1
d_call: NA
cdr3_nt: TGTGCCAGCAGCTTATACCTGATGGGGGACTCAGCTTTCTTT
cdr3_aa: CASSLYLMGDSAFF

clone_size: NA
v_call: TRBV30
j_call: TRBJ1-6
d_call: TRBD1
cdr3_nt: TGTGCCTGTATGGGACAGAGCAACTATAATTCACCCCTCCACTTT
cdr3_aa: CACMGQSNYNSPLHF

clone_size: NA
v_call: TRBV30
j_call: TRBJ2-3
d_call: NA
cdr3_nt: TGTGCCTGGAGTTCATTGGACTACGGTGGAGGAGATACGCAGTATTTT
cdr3_aa: CAWSSLDYGGGDTQYF

clone_size: NA
v_call: TRBV18
j_call: TRBJ1-1
d_call: NA
cdr3_nt: TGTGCCAGCTCACCACAACGGCCCGCGAACACTGAAGCTTTCTTT
cdr3_aa: CASSPQRPANTEAFF

clone_size: NA
v_call: TRBV5-1
j_call: TRBJ1-4
d_call: NA
cdr3_nt: TGCGCCAGCAGCTTGGGAGCTAATGAAAAACTGTTTTTT
cdr3_aa: CASSLGANEKLFF

clone_size: few
v_call: TRBV7-9
j_call: TRBJ1-2
d_call: NA
cdr3_nt: TGTGCCAGCAGCTTAGCCTCCCAGAATGGCTACACCTTC
cdr3_aa: CASSLASQNGYTF

clone_size: NA
v_call: TRBV4-3
j_call: TRBJ2-7
d_call: TRBD1
cdr3_nt: TGCGCCAGCAGCCCAGGGACAGGAGCCTACGAGCAGTACTTC
cdr3_aa: CASSPGTGAYEQYF

clone_size: NA
v_call: TRBV5-4
j_call: TRBJ2-1
d_call: TRBD2
cdr3_nt: TGTGCCAGCAGCCGCGTTGGGGGGGGAAAGATAGTCAATGAGCAGTTCTTC
cdr3_aa: CASSRVGGGKIVNEQFF

clone_size: NA
v_call: TRBV27
j_call: TRBJ2-5
d_call: TRBD1
cdr3_nt: TGTGCCAGCAGTTCCGTTGGACAGGGGGAAGAAGAGACCCAGTACTTC
cdr3_aa: CASSSVGQGEEETQYF

clone_size: NA
v_call: TRBV30
j_call: TRBJ2-4
d_call: TRBD2
cdr3_nt: TGTGCCTGGGACCGAGGGACTAGCGGGGGGGCCGGCATTCAGTACTTC
cdr3_aa: CAWDRGTSGGAGIQYF